The 30 T cell receptor beta chains below all came from one sample that was sequenced in a study of blood T cell repertoires in COVID-19. The data were produced by immunoSEQ multiplex PCR, yet TCRdb's version contains in-frame clones alone and is incomplete. The sample comprises 160,000 or so clones, approximately 93% of which are singletons, and approximately 2% rests with the top ten. The sample consisted of peripheral blood. These receptors all stem from a woman aged 60-70 years with COVID-19, enrolled during active disease.

This clone was detected only once. The DNA of the CDR3 is TGTGCCGCCTCATCGGGGGGCAATCAGCCCCAGCATTTT. The encoded protein is CAASSGGNQPQHF. The chain links TRBV30 to TRBJ1-5, with D perhaps matching TRBD1 (5 bases). Deletions cut 8 bases from V and 2 bases from J, with 13 bases between. The CDR3 extends over 13 amino acids. The germline CDR1 and CDR2 sequences are GTSNPN and SVGIG (reference sequence).

The chain links TRBV18 to TRBJ2-2; D might be TRBD1 (5 bases). This CDR3 is built from 14 residues. CDR1 and CDR2 (germline): KGHSH, LQKENI. Trimming shortened V by 2 bases and J by 6 bases, and 10 bases separated the two germline ends. The CDR3 protein is CASSPWEQAGELFF. The CDR3 DNA is TGTGCCAGCTCACCATGGGAACAGGCCGGGGAGCTGTTTTTT.

V and J are TRBV5-1 and TRBJ2-1, with 8 bases fitting TRBD1. The CDR3 is made up of 15 amino acids. Losses at the gene ends were 0 bases for V and 3 bases for J; bases not matched to a gene: 2. Germline V gene lookup returns CDR1 SGHRS and CDR2 YFSETQ. In nucleotides, the CDR3 is TGCGCCAGCAGCTTGGGTGGACAGGGCTACAATGAGCAGTTCTTC. Its protein product is CASSLGGQGYNEQFF.

This clone was seen once. The chain has TRBV6-6 and TRBJ1-5, with a possible D match to TRBD1 (5 bases). Trimming took 0 bases from V and 5 from J, leaving 14 bases between them. The CDR3 consists of 16 residues. Per germline, CDR1 MNHNY and CDR2 SVGAGI (reference sequence). The CDR3 is CASSYSGQALDQPQHF. As DNA, the CDR3 is TGTGCCAGCAGTTACTCGGGGCAGGCGCTCGATCAGCCCCAGCATTTT.

The V call is TRBV4-1, the J call TRBJ1-5; 8 nucleotides match TRBD1. Germline V gene lookup returns CDR1 MGHRA and CDR2 YSYEKL. This CDR3 region has 15 residues. V dropped 2 bases and J dropped 4; count of bases not matched to a gene: 4. The CDR3 bases are TGCGCCAGCAGCCAAACGGACAGGGCGAATCAGCCCCAGCATTTT. The encoded protein is CASSQTDRANQPQHF.

The chain combines TRBV27 with TRBJ1-5, with D possibly TRBD1 on 5 matching bases. Trimming took off 6 bases at V and 2 bases at J, with 8 bases between the two ends. The germline V gene has CDR1 MNHEY and CDR2 SMNVEV (reference sequence). This CDR3 is 13 amino acids long. CDR3 coding DNA: TGTGCCAGCAGCAAGACAGGCAATCAGCCCCAGCATTTT. Amino acids: CASSKTGNQPQHF.

This clone was picked up a small number of times. This rearrangement joins TRBV19 to TRBJ1-2; the D gene is possibly TRBD1 (6 bases). Germline V lookup: CDR1 LNHDA, CDR2 SQIVND (reference sequence). Trimming stripped 1 base from V and 3 bases from J, with 15 bases between. CDR3 length equals 16 residues. CDR3 nucleotides: TGTGCCAGTAGTATAGGTCGGCGCAGGGGTTACTATGGCTACACCTTC. Protein product: CASSIGRRRGYYGYTF. The full variable domain, completed using reference TRBV19 and TRBJ1-2, is DGGITQSPKYLFRKEGQNVTLSCEQNLNHDAMYWYRQDPGQGLRLIYYSQIVNDFQKGDIAEGYSVSREKKESFPLTVTSAQKNPTAFYLCASSIGRRRGYYGYTFGSGTRLTVV.

The chain links TRBV12-3 or TRBV12-4 to TRBJ1-1; D uncertain. V was pared by 5 bases and J by 0 bases, with 7 bases between. This CDR3 is built from 13 residues. The CDR3 bases are TGTGCCAGCAGTCCCAATTTGAACACTGAAGCTTTCTTT. As protein: CASSPNLNTEAFF.

The J gene is TRBJ1-1, the V gene TRBV19, with D tentatively TRBD1 (6 bases). The CDR3 contains 13 residues. Looked up from germline, CDR1 is LNHDA and CDR2 is SQIVND (reference sequence). Trimming pared 7 bases from V and 7 bases from J, leaving 16 bases between. CDR3 residues: CASMENRAIEAFF. CDR3 in DNA: TGTGCCAGTATGGAGAACAGGGCAATTGAAGCTTTCTTT.

The genes are TRBV19 and TRBJ1-1, with TRBD1 matching 12 bases. The CDR3 length is 14 residues. CDR1 LNHDA and CDR2 SQIVND come from the germline V gene (reference sequence). J was trimmed by 7 bases and V by 6 bases; bases with no gene match: 6. The CDR3 DNA follows: TGTGCCAGTAGCCGGGACAGGGGGCGAGGTGAAGCTTTCTTT. This codes for CASSRDRGRGEAFF. The full variable domain, its missing parts supplied by reference TRBV19 and TRBJ1-1, is DGGITQSPKYLFRKEGQNVTLSCEQNLNHDAMYWYRQDPGQGLRLIYYSQIVNDFQKGDIAEGYSVSREKKESFPLTVTSAQKNPTAFYLCASSRDRGRGEAFFGQGTRLTVV.

This clone has a handful of counts. The chain combines TRBV7-3 with TRBJ1-1; no definite D call. Germline lookup yields CDR1 SGHTA and CDR2 FQGTGA. Between the trimmed V and J ends, which lost 2 bases and 10 bases, there was a span of 14 bases. This CDR3 has 13 residues. CDR3 nucleotide sequence: TGTGCCAGCAGCTTACCCGGGGAAAGGGTAGCTTTCTTT. It is translated as CASSLPGERVAFF.

This rearrangement joins TRBV12-5 to TRBJ1-1, with D tentatively TRBD1 (5 bases). The V and J ends lost 7 bases and 7 bases respectively, with 16 bases between them. CDR3 length equals 13 residues. Looked up from germline, CDR1 is LGHNT and CDR2 is FRNRAP. CDR3 loop: CASVPGGAYEAFF. In DNA, the CDR3 is TGTGCTAGTGTCCCAGGAGGGGCGTATGAAGCTTTCTTT.

The V and J genes are TRBV30 and TRBJ1-6, with 10 bases aligning to TRBD1. The ends lost 7 bases at V and 7 bases at J; junction bases unmatched: 4. The length of the CDR3 is 13 residues. CDR1 GTSNPN and CDR2 SVGIG come from the germline V gene (reference sequence). The CDR3, as DNA: TGTGCCTCTCTGGGACAGGGGAATTCACCCCTCCACTTT. This codes for CASLGQGNSPLHF.

The chain carries TRBV6-5 and TRBJ1-1; D gene unclear. Germline V gene sequence: CDR1 MNHEY, CDR2 SVGAGI. The length of the CDR3 is 13 residues. Trimming left V 6 bases short and J 2 bases short, with 10 bases between. CDR3 bases: TGTGCCAGCAGCCGGACGGGAAACACTGAAGCTTTCTTT. Translation gives CASSRTGNTEAFF.

The chain joins TRBV4-3 to TRBJ1-2, with a possible D match to TRBD1 (5 bases). The V end was cut by 2 bases, the J end by 3 bases, with 7 bases between. This CDR3 is built from 13 residues. Per germline, CDR1 LGHNA and CDR2 YSLEER. The CDR3 loop is CASSQRTYYGYTF. As DNA, the CDR3 is TGCGCCAGCAGCCAAAGGACATACTATGGCTACACCTTC.

The V call is TRBV6-5, the J call TRBJ2-1; 7 positions agree with TRBD1. The CDR3 is made up of 15 amino acids. The germline V gene has CDR1 MNHEY and CDR2 SVGAGI. With 6 bases clipped from V and 9 bases from J, the junction kept 14 bases outside the gene matches. CDR3 bases: TGTGCCAGCAGGGCACCGGGACAGTTACGGGGTGAGCAGTTCTTC. Protein sequence: CASRAPGQLRGEQFF.

This chain connects TRBV4-3 to TRBJ1-1; 9 positions agree with TRBD1. The CDR3 covers 14 residues. Losses at the gene ends were 2 bases for V and 5 bases for J; bases not matched to a gene: 3. Per germline, CDR1 LGHNA and CDR2 YSLEER. The CDR3 region is CASSQLQGATEAFF. The CDR3 DNA sequence: TGCGCCAGCAGCCAATTACAGGGGGCAACTGAAGCTTTCTTT.

J is TRBJ1-1 and V is TRBV2, with D possibly matching TRBD1 (6 bases). CDR3 length: 13 residues. Germline loops: CDR1 SNHLY, CDR2 FYNNEI. Trimming took 2 bases from V and 6 from J, leaving 10 bases between them. DNA of the CDR3: TGTGCCAGCAGTGAACAGGGGTCCGCTGAAGCTTTCTTT. Amino acid sequence: CASSEQGSAEAFF.

The J gene is TRBJ1-2, the V gene TRBV10-2; D uncertain. Germline V lookup: CDR1 WSHSY, CDR2 SAAADI. V lost 3 bases, J lost 5 bases, and 19 bases lay in between. This CDR3 has 16 amino acids. The CDR3, as DNA: TGCGCCAGCAGTGACGGTGGCCTGTTGACTTGGTATGGCTACACCTTC. Protein product: CASSDGGLLTWYGYTF.

The chain has TRBV5-4 and TRBJ2-1; 8 bases agree with TRBD2. The J segment lost 0 bases and the V segment lost 2 bases, leaving 10 bases of the junction unmatched. The CDR3 contains 18 residues. Germline assignment: CDR1 SGHNT and CDR2 YYREEE (reference sequence). CDR3 loop: CASSFNDVAGSSYNEQFF. The CDR3 DNA sequence: TGTGCCAGCAGCTTTAATGACGTAGCGGGGAGCTCCTACAATGAGCAGTTCTTC.

The CDR3 is CSTRTGENYGYTF. The DNA for the CDR3 is TGCAGCACCCGGACAGGAGAAAACTATGGCTACACCTTC. The chain carries TRBV29-1 and TRBJ1-2; TRBD1 aligns across 7 bases. The CDR3 totals 13 residues. Germline values: CDR1 SQVTM, CDR2 ANQGSEA. V dropped 8 bases and J dropped 2; count of bases not matched to a gene: 8.

This rearrangement joins TRBV7-3 to TRBJ2-7, with D possibly TRBD2 on 6 matching bases. Germline V gives CDR1 SGHTA, CDR2 FQGTGA. The CDR3 has 13 amino acids. V shed 2 bases and J shed 3 bases, with 8 bases lying between them. The CDR3 DNA follows: TGTGCCAGCAGCTTAGTGGAGGGCTACGAGCAGTACTTC. Its protein product is CASSLVEGYEQYF. Drawing the rest from reference TRBV7-3 and TRBJ2-7, the complete variable domain is GAGVSQTPSNKVTEKGKYVELRCDPISGHTALYWYRQSLGQGPEFLIYFQGTGAADDSGLPNDRFFAVRPEGSVSTLKIQRTERGDSAVYLCASSLVEGYEQYFGPGTRLTVT.

V gene TRBV19 combines with J gene TRBJ1-5; maybe TRBD1 (5 bases). The CDR3 totals 13 residues. V was clipped by 3 bases and J by 6 bases, with 9 bases between them. Per the germline V gene, CDR1 is LNHDA and CDR2 is SQIVND (reference sequence). Written as DNA, the CDR3 is TGTGCCAGTAGTATGGGGCCGCGTCAGCCCCAGCATTTT. Translating gives CASSMGPRQPQHF.

CDR3 amino acids: CASSLGADTEAFF. In DNA, the CDR3 is TGTGCCAGCAGCCTTGGGGCGGACACTGAAGCTTTCTTT. The rearrangement links TRBV9 to TRBJ1-1, with D possibly being TRBD1 (5 bases). The CDR3 contains 13 residues. The germline V gene has CDR1 SGDLS and CDR2 YYNGEE. V was pared by 4 bases and J by 3 bases, with 10 bases between.

The chain uses TRBV7-3 and TRBJ2-5; 10 nucleotides align to TRBD2. This CDR3 is built from 16 residues. Germline values: CDR1 SGHTA, CDR2 FQGTGA. The V and J ends lost 5 bases and 5 bases, in that order; junction bases with no gene match: 11. Here the CDR3 reads CASSPSGGAIWETQYF. In DNA, the CDR3 is TGTGCCAGCAGCCCAAGCGGGGGGGCCATCTGGGAGACCCAGTACTTC.

The genes are TRBV27 and TRBJ2-7, with D perhaps TRBD2 (6 bases). The CDR3 loop spans 15 amino acids. V lost 5 bases to trimming and J lost 2 bases, with 16 bases between them. Germline lookup yields CDR1 MNHEY and CDR2 SMNVEV (reference sequence). CDR3 sequence: CASSPSQGLTYEQYF. The CDR3 DNA follows: TGTGCCAGCAGTCCCTCCCAGGGACTTACCTACGAGCAGTACTTC.

This chain connects TRBV7-2 to TRBJ1-5; 9 nucleotides line up with TRBD1. CDR1 and CDR2 from the germline V gene are SGHTA and FQGNSA. CDR3 length: 13 amino acids. Trimming removed 9 bases from V and 7 bases from J; junction bases left unmatched: 7. The CDR3 region is CASTQGAWQPQHF. For the CDR3, the DNA is TGTGCCAGTACACAGGGGGCTTGGCAGCCCCAGCATTTT.

The chain combines TRBV4-3 with TRBJ2-7; a possible D gene is TRBD1 (5 bases). V dropped 0 bases and J dropped 2 bases, with 8 bases sitting between them. CDR1 LGHNA and CDR2 YSLEER come from the germline V gene. This CDR3 region has 14 residues. The CDR3 nucleotides read TGCGCCAGCAGCCAAGACGCAGGGCCCTACGAGCAGTACTTC. As protein: CASSQDAGPYEQYF.

This clone was found once. This CDR3 is CASSPRARQQTGELFF. For the CDR3, the DNA is TGTGCCAGCAGCCCCCGGGCCCGACAGCAGACCGGGGAGCTGTTTTTT. The rearrangement joins TRBV7-3 to TRBJ2-2, with D perhaps matching TRBD1 (5 bases). Germline V gene lookup returns CDR1 SGHTA and CDR2 FQGTGA. The length of the CDR3 is 16 residues. Deletions cut 5 bases from V and 5 bases from J, with 18 bases between.

The chain links TRBV7-9 to TRBJ1-2; 8 bases fit TRBD1. The germline V gene has CDR1 SEHNR and CDR2 FQNEAQ (reference sequence). Trimming removed 5 bases from V and 3 bases from J; junction bases left unmatched: 11. This CDR3 comprises 16 residues. Written as DNA, the CDR3 is TGTGCCAGCAGCCCCGGGACAGGAGATCTTCACTATGGCTACACCTTC. Its protein is CASSPGTGDLHYGYTF.